This T cell receptor beta chain was identified during a study of T-cell memory formation after mild COVID-19. Study-level information: TCR clusters showed largely donor specificity.

Study results and caveats: Some SARS-CoV-2-responding clones were already detected in memory before infection.

About this clonotype: The antigen remains undetermined.

TCRdb re-called the 5' RACE reads with MiXCR, one entry per CDR3 protein. The table has a few hundred thousand distinct CDR3 sequences, 16% seen once. The sequence derives from a man aged 18 to 29 who had mild COVID-19 (a few samples of this study predate the infection). Cell type and time point are not known. Sequenced material: PBMCs or a T cell subset sorted from them (not recorded which).

The CDR3 DNA sequence: TGCGCCAGCAGGGGTTTGGGGAATTCACCCCTCCACTTT. Its protein product is CASRGLGNSPLHF. The chain recombines TRBV4-1 with TRBJ1-6; no clear D. Trimming left V 6 bases short and J 7 bases short, with 10 bases between. The length of the CDR3 is 13 residues. Germline V gives CDR1 MGHRA, CDR2 YSYEKL.